Listed below are T cell receptor beta chains from one sample, sequenced in a study of blood T cell repertoires in COVID-19. TCRdb's table, derived via immunoSEQ multiplex PCR, lists solely in-frame clones and lacks some. The sample has 250,000 or so clones, 70% to 80% seen once; the top ten hold 3.3%. The specimen was peripheral blood. These receptors were taken from a woman older than 75 with acute or convalescent COVID-19. Both conserved end residues are trimmed from each CDR3. The order of the fields is D gene, V gene, J gene, CDR3 protein. The D gene is left open where the match is weak.

>TRBD1|TRBV6-5|TRBJ2-7
ASSYSMDRGGSEQY
>.|TRBV7-2|TRBJ2-5
ASSFSLNQETQY
>TRBD2|TRBV3-1/TRBV3-2|TRBJ2-5
ASSQGGWASGLGEKKTQY
>TRBD1|TRBV10-3|TRBJ2-7
AISESTDRVPYEQY
>.|TRBV2|TRBJ1-1
ASNLQRNTEAF
>TRBD1|TRBV4-3|TRBJ2-7
ASSQGLGQGNYEQY
>.|TRBV19|TRBJ2-7
ASRTSSNAAGYEQY
>.|TRBV3-1/TRBV3-2|TRBJ1-3
ASSQGAVRSGNTIY
>.|TRBV9|TRBJ1-2
ASSVEVGAVYGYT
>TRBD1|TRBV5-4|TRBJ1-1
ASSPFLSGGNTEAF
>.|TRBV30|TRBJ1-5
AWTPGGGSNQPQH
>.|TRBV4-1|TRBJ1-6
ASSQVLIPRGIDSPLH
>TRBD1|TRBV2|TRBJ1-4
ASKGQGLSNEKLF
>.|TRBV14|TRBJ1-4
ASSQDSGHTNEKLF
>.|TRBV5-6|TRBJ2-5
ASSLGRYQETQY
>TRBD2|TRBV27|TRBJ2-1
ASKTSGGPGNEQF
>.|TRBV11-3|TRBJ2-5
ASSPGTNFRETQY
>.|TRBV5-4|TRBJ1-6
ASKNGDSYNSPLH
>TRBD2|TRBV7-2|TRBJ2-2
ASSTTSATGELF
>.|TRBV19|TRBJ1-2
ASSISAGDYGYT
>TRBD1|TRBV5-4|TRBJ2-1
ASSPWQGAHNEQF
>.|TRBV21-1|TRBJ2-5
ASSRTVQETQY
>TRBD2|TRBV5-1|TRBJ2-5
ASSPGVSGRKEETQY
>TRBD1|TRBV4-1|TRBJ2-7
ASSQDGDRGPYEQY
>TRBD1|TRBV19|TRBJ2-3
ASSREPGQGRTDTQY
>.|TRBV20-1|TRBJ1-2
SASANYGYT
>TRBD1|TRBV6-5|TRBJ2-7
ASSYSWTGGHEQY
>.|TRBV20-1|TRBJ1-2
SASEPGYGYT
>.|TRBV6-5|TRBJ2-1
ASSYRPYSYNEQF
>.|TRBV21-1|TRBJ2-1
ASSKGGQGVLNEQF
>TRBD2|TRBV6-6|TRBJ2-7
ASSGTSGRFSEQY
>.|TRBV4-1|TRBJ1-2
ASSPAWGWGDYGYT
>TRBD2|TRBV5-1|TRBJ2-7
ASSLGTSMYEQY
>TRBD2|TRBV6-2/TRBV6-3|TRBJ2-3
ASSSGRQRGVVDTQY
>.|TRBV4-1|TRBJ2-3
ASSQVFGLVDTQY
>.|TRBV5-8|TRBJ2-6
ASSLDGSGANVLT
>.|TRBV7-9|TRBJ1-2
ASSRSRGNT
>.|TRBV2|TRBJ2-2
ASSEGSGLFAGELF
>TRBD1|TRBV5-1|TRBJ1-1
ASRQGSGPTEAF
>TRBD1|TRBV14|TRBJ1-2
ASSLGGRGPDYGYT
>.|TRBV6-5|TRBJ2-2
ASSYRRGGNTGELF
>.|TRBV6-5|TRBJ1-2
ASSYPGVGAYGYT
>.|TRBV6-2/TRBV6-3|TRBJ2-7
ASSPQRDFYEQY
>.|TRBV10-3|TRBJ2-3
AISDGGWADTQY
>.|TRBV5-4|TRBJ1-5
ASSLGTELQPQH
>TRBD1|TRBV3-1/TRBV3-2|TRBJ2-5
ASSQDRGNRGYETQY
>.|TRBV2|TRBJ1-1
ASLMEQVAF
>TRBD2|TRBV5-1|TRBJ2-7
ASSPTSGSYEQY
>.|TRBV6-5|TRBJ2-2
ASRPGQNTGELF
>.|TRBV29-1|TRBJ1-3
SVLGGGAGGNTIY
>.|TRBV6-5|TRBJ1-4
ASSRVPTKTEKLF
>.|TRBV20-1|TRBJ1-2
SANTGNGYT
>.|TRBV6-5|TRBJ1-5
ASSPLPNQPQH
>.|TRBV5-1|TRBJ2-2
ASSLGRLNTGELF
>.|TRBV6-5|TRBJ1-2
ASSPAAGEYGYT
>.|TRBV28|TRBJ2-3
ASSFRAGRSTDTQY
>.|TRBV5-1|TRBJ1-4
ASSPGTFEVWKLF